What follows are 12 T cell receptor beta chains derived from one specimen sequenced in a study of blood T cell repertoires in COVID-19. Profiled with immunoSEQ multiplex PCR; TCRdb holds only in-frame clones, not every one. The data contain roughly 200,000 clones, around nine tenths of them singletons. The sample taken for sequencing was peripheral blood. The receptors were gathered from a man aged 50 to 59 with COVID-19, enrolled during active disease.

The rearrangement uses TRBV6-2 or TRBV6-3 and TRBJ2-1; TRBD2 matches at 9 bases. Germline loops: CDR1 MNHEY, CDR2 SVGEGT. The CDR3 has 15 residues. With 2 bases clipped from V and 7 bases from J, the junction kept 6 bases outside the gene matches. The chain's CDR3 is CASSYPKGLANEQFF. CDR3 nucleotides: TGTGCCAGCAGTTACCCCAAGGGACTAGCAAATGAGCAGTTCTTC.

In this sample, this clone turned up a few times. The chain carries TRBV2 and TRBJ2-5; TRBD1 matches 8 bases. The germline V gene encodes CDR1 SNHLY and CDR2 FYNNEI. V lost 3 bases, J lost 6 bases, and 9 bases stayed unmatched. CDR3 size: 15 residues. CDR3 DNA: TGTGCCAGCAGTGATGGGACAGGTTGGGTCAAGACCCAGTACTTC. This encodes CASSDGTGWVKTQYF.

The chain combines TRBV11-2 with TRBJ1-3; 8 bases map to TRBD1. The CDR3 is 15 residues long. The V gene end was trimmed by 1 base and the J gene end by 4 bases; junction bases not matched to a gene: 3. Germline CDR1 reads SGHAT; CDR2 reads FQNNGV. The chain's CDR3 is CASSLGRGLGNTIYF. CDR3 in DNA: TGTGCCAGCAGCTTAGGCAGGGGGCTCGGAAACACCATATATTTT.

This clone was counted a single time. The chain combines TRBV3-1 (or the pseudogene TRBV3-2) with TRBJ2-3; D is undetermined. Germline assignment: CDR1 LGHDT and CDR2 YNNKEL (reference sequence). The length of the CDR3 is 13 residues. The V end was cut by 4 bases, the J end by 2 bases, with 7 bases between. CDR3 bases: TGTGCCAGCAGCCTTCCTAACACAGATACGCAGTATTTT. Protein: CASSLPNTDTQYF.

This rearrangement joins TRBV19 to TRBJ1-2; D is unclear. The CDR3 has 13 residues. Trimming left V 9 bases short and J 3 bases short, with 14 bases between. Germline V gives CDR1 LNHDA, CDR2 SQIVND (reference sequence). The chain's CDR3 is CASRRAVDYGYTF. CDR3 DNA sequence: TGTGCCAGCCGGAGGGCCGTCGACTATGGCTACACCTTC.

The gene calls are TRBV18 and TRBJ2-5; TRBD2 matches at 12 bases. The germline V gene encodes CDR1 KGHSH and CDR2 LQKENI. The CDR3 is made up of 15 amino acids. The V gene end was trimmed by 3 bases and the J gene end by 5 bases; junction bases not matched to a gene: 4. The CDR3 sequence: CASSPGTSGSETQYF. The CDR3 DNA reads as TGTGCCAGCTCACCTGGGACTAGCGGGTCGGAGACCCAGTACTTC.

The chain employs TRBV6-2 or TRBV6-3 and TRBJ2-5; 9 nucleotides line up with TRBD1. The V gene's germline CDR1 is MNHEY and CDR2 SVGEGT. The V and J ends lost 4 bases and 5 bases, in that order; junction bases with no gene match: 8. The CDR3 runs 15 residues. The CDR3 DNA reads TGTGCCAGCAGTTCCGACAGGGGGGAGAGGGAGACCCAGTACTTC. Translation: CASSSDRGERETQYF.

The genes are TRBV2 and TRBJ2-2, with TRBD2 identical over 15 bases. This CDR3 region has 19 residues. With V trimmed by 4 bases and J by 4 bases, 10 bases remained unmatched. From germline, CDR1 is SNHLY and CDR2 FYNNEI. CDR3 bases: TGTGCCAGCAGTGGGGATGGACTAGCGGGAGGGGGGGGCACCGGGGAGCTGTTTTTT. Translating it yields CASSGDGLAGGGGTGELFF.

This clone was observed a few times. This rearrangement joins TRBV19 to TRBJ1-1, with a possible D match to TRBD1 (5 bases). Germline CDR1 LNHDA, CDR2 SQIVND (reference sequence). The CDR3 loop spans 13 amino acids. V was clipped by 3 bases and J by 6 bases, with 11 bases between them. Written as DNA, the CDR3 is TGTGCCAGTAGTATCCACGGGGGGTCTGAAGCTTTCTTT. It is translated as CASSIHGGSEAFF. Based on the CDR3 plus reference TRBV19 and TRBJ1-1, the full variable domain is DGGITQSPKYLFRKEGQNVTLSCEQNLNHDAMYWYRQDPGQGLRLIYYSQIVNDFQKGDIAEGYSVSREKKESFPLTVTSAQKNPTAFYLCASSIHGGSEAFFGQGTRLTVV.

The CDR3 bases are TGTGCCAGCAGCTTATCGCAGGGAAGGTGGCTGTTTTTT. Protein product: CASSLSQGRWLFF. This chain uses TRBV7-2 with TRBJ2-2; the D gene is possibly TRBD1 (5 bases). This CDR3 has 13 residues. Germline CDR1 and CDR2: SGHTA and FQGNSA. V gave up 2 bases and J gave up 13 bases, with 14 bases separating them.

This clone was found once. This sequence joins TRBV7-8 and TRBJ2-1; D gene unclear. V was cut by 1 base and J by 7 bases, with 14 bases left in between. In germline, CDR1 is SGHVS, CDR2 FQNEAQ. The CDR3 loop spans 15 amino acids. As DNA, the CDR3 is TGTGCCAGCAGCTTAGTAGCTGGTCTGATGAATGAGCAGTTCTTC. Protein: CASSLVAGLMNEQFF.

This clone is labeled as medium-sized (0.01 to 0.1%). The CDR3 sequence: CASSYPTTGARGNTEAFF. CDR3 sequence (DNA): TGTGCCAGCAGCTACCCCACGACAGGGGCCCGGGGGAACACTGAAGCTTTCTTT. The chain recombines TRBV11-2 with TRBJ1-1; 8 bases fit TRBD1. V trimming: 4 bases; J trimming: 1 base; junction bases outside the gene matches: 14. Germline CDR1 and CDR2: SGHAT and FQNNGV. The CDR3 sequence is 18 residues long.